The T cell receptor beta chain described here comes from a study of human T cells and chemical hapten exposure. As for the study in general: Patients, chiefly female, had alopecia areata, totalis or universalis. Whole-study findings and limits: Significantly more large CDR3 similarity clusters arose among expanded TCRs than among controls.

TCRdb ran MiXCR on the RACE reads and lists one entry per CDR3 protein. The sample consists of roughly 38,000 distinct CDR3 sequences, more than 8% of them appearing once. The time point was: patch test 3, about 24 weeks after DPC sensitization. As for treatment: therapeutic diphenylcyclopropenone sensitization with weekly scalp DPC. It was unfractionated whole blood from which total RNA was extracted. The drawing of blood occurred before each patch test was applied. The CDR3 is made up of 13 amino acids. J gave up 0 bases and V 5 bases, and 1 base lay outside the gene matches. CDR1 is MDHEN and CDR2 is SYDVKM in the germline V gene. Regarding this clonotype: Antigen unknown.

This chain links TRBV28 with TRBJ2-7; 7 bases are shared with TRBD2. Sequencing used whole blood, obtained in connection with sensitization to the hapten diphenylcyclopropenone (DPC). This TCR derives from a man over 45 with alopecia areata. Some clones in this sample may be carry-over from other donors' samples. The DNA of the CDR3 is TGTGCCAGCAGTGGCGGGAGCTCCTACGAGCAGTACTTC. Amino acids: CASSGGSSYEQYF.